The source of this TCR beta chain is a study of a mutant IDH1 vaccine in newly diagnosed glioma. Specified time point: baseline, week 1 (first vaccination visit). The treatment: pre-vaccination baseline after standard-of-care therapy. Germline lookup yields CDR1 SGDLS and CDR2 YYNGEE. This CDR3 is built from 14 residues. The V and J ends lost 0 bases and 7 bases, in that order; junction bases with no gene match: 5. The repertoire was sequenced with immunoSEQ multiplex PCR; TCRdb's copy has only in-frame clones and lacks some. The sample shows tens of thousands of clones, 80% to 90% of them seen only once.

This sample comprised PBMCs, obtained from a glioma patient treated with radiotherapy, temozolomide or both. The receptor's source is a man aged 18 to 30 with glioma. The chain carries TRBV9 and TRBJ1-1; 8 bases align to TRBD1. The CDR3 DNA follows: TGTGCCAGCAGCGTAGGGAGGACAGGGATTGAAGCTTTCTTT. Translated: CASSVGRTGIEAFF.